One and the same sample provided the 26 T cell receptor beta chains below, sequenced in a study of blood T cell repertoires in COVID-19. Measured with immunoSEQ multiplex PCR; TCRdb has only the in-frame clones, and not every one. The table has roughly 100,000 clones, about four fifths seen once. Sequencing input: peripheral blood. The receptors derive from an elderly woman with acute or convalescent COVID-19.

CDR3 nucleotides: TGCGCCAGCAGCCAAGAATGGGGCTCTATCCGCGGGGGGCAGTTCTTC. This sequence encodes CASSQEWGSIRGGQFF. The V call is TRBV4-1, the J call TRBJ2-1; 7 bases agree with TRBD2. Trimming at V came to 0 bases and at J to 12 bases, leaving 14 bases not matched to a gene. The CDR3 runs to 16 residues. Per germline, CDR1 MGHRA and CDR2 YSYEKL.

The genes are TRBV28 and TRBJ1-2; possibly TRBD1 for D (5 bases). This CDR3 is 16 amino acids long. Between the trimmed V and J ends, which lost 4 bases and 0 bases, there was a span of 15 bases. In germline, CDR1 is MDHEN, CDR2 SYDVKM. This CDR3 is CASSSHGQRANYGYTF. For the CDR3, the DNA is TGTGCCAGCAGTTCCCACGGACAACGAGCTAACTATGGCTACACCTTC.

The chain joins TRBV11-2 to TRBJ2-5; 7 nucleotides agree with TRBD1. Germline trimming cut 5 bases from V and 10 bases from J; bases unmatched to any gene: 10. Germline assignment: CDR1 SGHAT and CDR2 FQNNGV. The CDR3 length is 13 residues. The CDR3 DNA is TGTGCCAGCAGCCGAGACAGGGTAGGGAACCAGTACTTC. Protein product: CASSRDRVGNQYF. Looking up the rest from reference TRBV11-2 and TRBJ2-5 gives the full variable domain: EAGVAQSPRYKIIEKRQSVAFWCNPISGHATLYWYQQILGQGPKLLIQFQNNGVVDDSQLPKDRFSAERLKGVDSTLKIQPAKLEDSAVYLCASSRDRVGNQYFGPGTRLLVL.

The CDR3 region is CASSTGQGNYGYTF. CDR3 nucleotide sequence: TGCGCCAGCAGCACCGGACAGGGGAACTATGGCTACACCTTC. The chain uses TRBV5-1 and TRBJ1-2; 9 positions agree with TRBD1. The CDR3 runs 14 residues. The V gene end was trimmed by 4 bases and the J gene end by 2 bases; junction bases not matched to a gene: 3. Germline values: CDR1 SGHRS, CDR2 YFSETQ.

The chain joins TRBV6-1 to TRBJ1-6; D possibly corresponds to TRBD1 (5 bases). From germline, CDR1 is MNHNS and CDR2 SASEGT. There are 15 residues in the CDR3. The V end lost 2 bases, the J end lost 9 bases, and 14 bases lay between the germline ends. The CDR3 here is CASSEPVGGSSPLHF. CDR3 nucleotides: TGTGCCAGCAGTGAACCGGTGGGGGGTAGTTCACCCCTCCACTTT.

This clone was detected ten times or more. The J gene is TRBJ1-2, the V gene TRBV19; 8 positions match TRBD1. Per the germline V gene, CDR1 is LNHDA and CDR2 is SQIVND (reference sequence). Trimming at V came to 3 bases and at J to 4 bases, leaving 7 bases not matched to a gene. The CDR3 is 15 amino acids. This CDR3 reads CASSIGQGNLYGYTF. DNA for the CDR3: TGTGCCAGTAGTATCGGACAGGGCAACCTCTATGGCTACACCTTC.

The V call is TRBV19, the J call TRBJ1-4; TRBD1 matches 9 bases. Germline loops: CDR1 LNHDA, CDR2 SQIVND (reference sequence). The CDR3 is made up of 15 amino acids. The V gene end was trimmed by 9 bases and the J gene end by 3 bases; junction bases not matched to a gene: 8. CDR3 sequence: CASRDRALPNEKLFF. DNA for the CDR3: TGTGCCAGCCGGGACAGGGCGCTCCCTAATGAAAAACTGTTTTTT. The complete variable domain, with remaining parts taken from reference TRBV19 and TRBJ1-4, reads DGGITQSPKYLFRKEGQNVTLSCEQNLNHDAMYWYRQDPGQGLRLIYYSQIVNDFQKGDIAEGYSVSREKKESFPLTVTSAQKNPTAFYLCASRDRALPNEKLFFGSGTQLSVL.

The chain links TRBV27 to TRBJ1-1; TRBD1 might be the D (5 bases). The V gene lost 2 bases and the J gene lost 6 bases, with 10 bases spanning the gap. Germline assignment: CDR1 MNHEY and CDR2 SMNVEV (reference sequence). The CDR3 loop spans 13 amino acids. This CDR3 reads CASSLQGLSEAFF. In DNA, the CDR3 is TGTGCCAGCAGTTTACAGGGCTTATCTGAAGCTTTCTTT.

The chain employs TRBV7-3 and TRBJ1-1, with 9 bases aligning to TRBD1. The trim removed 1 base at V and 1 base at J, leaving 1 base unmatched. Germline CDR1 SGHTA, CDR2 FQGTGA. There are 15 residues in the CDR3. The CDR3 coding sequence is TGTGCCAGCAGCTTAATGGGACAGGGGAACACTGAAGCTTTCTTT. Translation gives CASSLMGQGNTEAFF.

This clone showed up just once. J is TRBJ2-7 and V is TRBV6-6, with TRBD1 as a possible D gene (6 bases). The CDR3 runs to 14 residues. Per germline, CDR1 MNHNY and CDR2 SVGAGI (reference sequence). The ends were cut back, 0 bases at V and 3 bases at J, with 9 bases in the middle. DNA of the CDR3: TGTGCCAGCAGTTACTCAGGGGGTCTCTACGAGCAGTACTTC. This sequence encodes CASSYSGGLYEQYF.

This clone was recorded once. J is TRBJ2-7 and V is TRBV7-2; possibly TRBD2 for D (6 bases). Germline V gene lookup returns CDR1 SGHTA and CDR2 FQGNSA. V gave up 5 bases and J gave up 2 bases, with 13 bases separating them. The CDR3 has 14 amino acids. DNA for the CDR3: TGTGCCAGCAGCCCGGGACTGGTCACCTACGAGCAGTACTTC. Residues: CASSPGLVTYEQYF.

This rearrangement joins TRBV24-1 to TRBJ2-3; no clear D gene. The CDR3 runs to 13 residues. Looked up from germline, CDR1 is KGHDR and CDR2 is SFDVKD. Trimming removed 4 bases from V and 2 bases from J, with 6 bases in between. DNA of the CDR3: TGTGCCACCAGTGACCTCGTCACAGATACGCAGTATTTT. Its protein is CATSDLVTDTQYF.

V gene TRBV5-4 combines with J gene TRBJ1-1; no reliable D call. This CDR3 comprises 14 residues. Germline CDR1 is SGHNT and CDR2 is YYREEE (reference sequence). V was trimmed by 3 bases and J by 1 base, leaving 10 bases between them. CDR3: CASSSLGRNTEAFF. CDR3 nucleotides: TGTGCCAGCAGCTCCCTAGGGAGGAACACTGAAGCTTTCTTT.

This clone turned up a few times. This chain uses TRBV27 with TRBJ2-1; 12 bases fit TRBD2. The CDR3 contains 15 residues. Trimming took 4 bases from V and 7 from J; bases not matched to a gene: 5. Germline V lookup: CDR1 MNHEY, CDR2 SMNVEV (reference sequence). Here the CDR3 reads CASSWSSGRANEQFF. The CDR3 nucleotides are TGTGCCAGCAGTTGGTCTAGCGGGAGGGCAAATGAGCAGTTCTTC.

V usage is TRBV13 and J usage is TRBJ2-1, with 12 nucleotides matching TRBD2. CDR1 and CDR2 (germline): PRHDT, FYEKMQ (reference sequence). V lost 3 bases and J lost 4; bases outside the gene matches: 7. The CDR3 is 17 residues long. The CDR3: CASSFALAGGGYNEQFF. In DNA form, the CDR3 reads TGTGCCAGCAGCTTCGCACTAGCGGGAGGTGGGTACAATGAGCAGTTCTTC.

This clone was found a few times. Here the CDR3 reads CASSQDSGHQFYEQYF. The CDR3 DNA sequence: TGCGCCAGCAGCCAAGATTCCGGACACCAGTTCTACGAGCAGTACTTC. This chain connects TRBV4-1 to TRBJ2-7; a possible D gene is TRBD1 (5 bases). The CDR3 is 16 amino acids. The V end lost 0 bases, the J end lost 3 bases, and 15 bases lay between the germline ends. In germline, CDR1 is MGHRA, CDR2 YSYEKL.

The V gene is TRBV30, the J gene TRBJ1-1; D call uncertain. CDR1 and CDR2 (germline): GTSNPN, SVGIG (reference sequence). V lost 4 bases and J lost 3, with 9 bases in between. This CDR3 region has 12 residues. The CDR3 reads CAWTSGDTEAFF. CDR3 bases: TGTGCCTGGACCTCCGGGGACACTGAAGCTTTCTTT.

This chain uses TRBV18 with TRBJ1-1; TRBD1 might be the D (5 bases). This CDR3 has 16 residues. Germline CDR1 and CDR2: KGHSH and LQKENI. V was pared by 0 bases and J by 5 bases, with 16 bases between. The CDR3 bases are TGTGCCAGCTCACCACCGTTCGCCGGAGGGGCGACTGAAGCTTTCTTT. It yields the protein CASSPPFAGGATEAFF.

The chain uses TRBV5-4 and TRBJ2-4, with D maybe TRBD1 (6 bases). This CDR3 is built from 15 residues. Germline loops: CDR1 SGHNT, CDR2 YYREEE (reference sequence). The V end was cut by 0 bases, the J end by 6 bases, with 13 bases between. The CDR3 DNA follows: TGTGCCAGCAGCTTGGGTGGGACGGACAGAAACATTCAGTACTTC. The encoded protein is CASSLGGTDRNIQYF. Based on the CDR3 plus reference TRBV5-4 and TRBJ2-4, the full variable domain is ETGVTQSPTHLIKTRGQQVTLRCSSQSGHNTVSWYQQALGQGPQFIFQYYREEENGRGNFPPRFSGLQFPNYSSELNVNALELDDSALYLCASSLGGTDRNIQYFGAGTRLSVL.

The rearrangement joins TRBV3-1 (or the pseudogene TRBV3-2) to TRBJ2-3; 7 positions match TRBD2. Looked up from germline, CDR1 is LGHDT and CDR2 is YNNKEL (reference sequence). The CDR3 length is 16 residues. The J segment lost 0 bases and the V segment lost 4 bases, leaving 7 bases of the junction unmatched. This CDR3 is CASSPGDYSSTDTQYF. The CDR3 DNA reads TGTGCCAGCAGCCCTGGGGACTATTCTAGCACAGATACGCAGTATTTT.

The V call is TRBV4-3, the J call TRBJ1-1; tentative D call: TRBD1 (6 bases). The V gene's germline CDR1 is LGHNA and CDR2 YSLEER. The V and J ends lost 0 bases and 5 bases respectively, with 13 bases between them. The CDR3 contains 15 residues. The CDR3 DNA reads as TGCGCCAGCAGCCAAGAACCCAGGGGTCGGACTGAAGCTTTCTTT. It translates to CASSQEPRGRTEAFF.

The J gene is TRBJ2-3, the V gene TRBV6-2 or TRBV6-3; the match to TRBD2 covers 15 bases. V dropped 5 bases and J dropped 3; count of bases not matched to a gene: 6. CDR1 is MNHEY, CDR2 SVGEGT, per germline. This CDR3 is built from 17 residues. CDR3 in DNA: TGTGCCAGCAGTAAACGGACTAGCGGGAGGGGTACAGATACGCAGTATTTT. It codes for CASSKRTSGRGTDTQYF.

The CDR3 reads CASSLSPSLGHTQYF. In DNA form, the CDR3 reads TGTGCCAGCAGTCTATCTCCGAGTTTGGGGCATACGCAGTATTTT. V is TRBV7-8 and J is TRBJ2-3; a weak D match, TRBD1 (5 bases). Looked up from germline, CDR1 is SGHVS and CDR2 is FQNEAQ. Trimming took off 6 bases at V and 7 bases at J, with 20 bases between the two ends. The CDR3 is 15 amino acids.

The rearrangement joins TRBV11-2 to TRBJ2-1; the match to TRBD2 covers 12 bases. After removal of 2 bases from V and 11 bases from J, the junction contained 7 bases not matched to a gene. CDR3 length: 15 amino acids. Germline V CDR1 and CDR2: SGHAT, FQNNGV. CDR3 region: CASSLSRTSGAKQFF. The CDR3 nucleotides are TGTGCCAGCAGCTTAAGTCGGACTAGCGGGGCAAAGCAGTTCTTC.

This clone was observed once. The rearrangement joins TRBV28 to TRBJ2-5, with D tentatively TRBD2 (5 bases). V lost 4 bases to trimming and J lost 5 bases, with 20 bases between them. Germline-derived CDR1 and CDR2 are MDHEN and SYDVKM. The CDR3 contains 16 residues. CDR3 in amino acids: CASSSPSSSVGETQYF. CDR3 in DNA: TGTGCCAGCAGTTCCCCTAGCTCCTCCGTCGGCGAGACCCAGTACTTC. The full variable domain, rest sourced from reference TRBV28 and TRBJ2-5, is DVKVTQSSRYLVKRTGEKVFLECVQDMDHENMFWYRQDPGLGLRLIYFSYDVKMKEKGDIPEGYSVSREKKERFSLILESASTNQTSMYLCASSSPSSSVGETQYFGPGTRLLVL.

This clone appeared once. This chain uses TRBV10-3 with TRBJ1-2; D perhaps matches TRBD1 (6 bases). Germline V gives CDR1 ENHRY, CDR2 SYGVKD. The V gene lost 2 bases and the J gene lost 6 bases, with 10 bases spanning the gap. This CDR3 has 13 amino acids. The CDR3 region is CAISEDRWNGYTF. In nucleotides, the CDR3 is TGTGCCATCAGTGAGGACAGGTGGAATGGCTACACCTTC.